This section outlines one T cell receptor beta chain sequence together with its context. The antigen is unknown. V lost 4 bases, J lost 4 bases, and 10 bases lay in between. The germline V gene encodes CDR1 SQVTM and CDR2 ANQGSEA. This CDR3 has 12 amino acids. This specimen belongs to a study of T cell responses to AZD1222 COVID-19 vaccine. The study, taken as a whole, reports: Among spike-specific TCRs, nearly half reportedly target unmutated variant regions.

This table comes from immunoSEQ multiplex PCR, and its TCRdb copy is limited to in-frame clones, with some not included. This sample has about 140,000 clones; about 92% occur once, and the top ten carry 5% to 6.5%. The receptor was isolated from an adult who received the AZD1222 COVID-19 vaccine. The sequences come from peripheral blood, collected 28 days after the second AZD1222 dose. V is TRBV29-1 and J is TRBJ1-2; no clear D. CDR3 loop: CSVGTPPYGYTF. DNA for the CDR3: TGCAGCGTTGGAACACCGCCCTATGGCTACACCTTC.